This T cell receptor (beta chain) was obtained from a study of blood T cell repertoires in COVID-19. Study overall: Whether acute or convalescent, the COVID-19 samples came from the United States, Italy and Spain.

Germline CDR1 KGHSH, CDR2 LQKENI. The CDR3 is 15 amino acids. The V end lost 6 bases, the J end lost 8 bases, and 22 bases lay between the germline ends. Those enrolled, adults aged roughly 18 to 89 years, came from fewer than 25 US areas. Participants' reported clinical history set cohort assignment. Resolution of symptoms, clearance, or two negative PCRs was present in recovered Cohort 3 donors. The assay was immunoSEQ multiplex PCR, and TCRdb's table has in-frame clones only and misses some. The sample holds about 250,000 clones, roughly 86% seen once. The sequenced material came from PBMCs or T cells enriched from blood (not recorded which). V and J are TRBV18 and TRBJ1-2, with no clear D. The TCR sequence derives from a woman aged 50 to 60 who had recovered from COVID-19. In nucleotides, the CDR3 is TGTGCCAGCTCGCCCGGGCCGGGAGGCAGCTGGGGCTACACCTTC. This translates into CASSPGPGGSWGYTF.